The 22 T cell receptor beta chains below come from one sample, sequenced in a study of graft-versus-host responses after intestinal transplantation. Antigens for these TCRs are unknown. Produced via immunoSEQ multiplex PCR; TCRdb's table is partial and in-frame only. This sample yields some 90,000 clones, of which around nine tenths are seen a single time; approximately 6% belongs to the top ten. Sequencing was performed on unstimulated CD8+ T cells sorted from spleen or lymph node cells, taken before intestinal transplant. The receptors come from a human donor who received an intestinal transplant.

This CDR3 reads CASVPDSSYEQYF. The CDR3 bases are TGTGCCAGCGTCCCGGACTCCTCCTACGAGCAGTACTTC. The rearrangement links TRBV2 to TRBJ2-7; TRBD2 is a possible D gene (5 bases). Germline V lookup: CDR1 SNHLY, CDR2 FYNNEI. V dropped 8 bases and J dropped 0 bases, with 11 bases sitting between them. The CDR3 spans 13 residues.

This chain joins TRBV5-1 and TRBJ1-6; no definite D call. Trimming removed 2 bases from V and 6 bases from J, with 12 bases in between. The CDR3 sequence is 15 residues long. Germline CDR1 and CDR2: SGHRS and YFSETQ. The CDR3 spells CASSFRDTVNSPLHF. The CDR3 bases are TGCGCCAGCAGCTTTCGAGACACGGTTAATTCACCCCTCCACTTT.

The chain carries TRBV5-4 and TRBJ2-3; 9 bases fit TRBD2. With V trimmed by 0 bases and J by 2 bases, 7 bases remained unmatched. Per germline, CDR1 SGHNT and CDR2 YYREEE (reference sequence). This CDR3 has 17 amino acids. CDR3 amino acids: CASSLGPAGGNTDTQYF. The CDR3 DNA is TGTGCCAGCAGCTTGGGGCCAGCGGGGGGCAACACAGATACGCAGTATTTT.

This chain connects TRBV27 to TRBJ2-7, with a weak D call TRBD1 (6 bases). The V end lost 3 bases, the J end lost 1 base, and 10 bases lay between the germline ends. The CDR3 contains 14 residues. Germline-derived CDR1 and CDR2 are MNHEY and SMNVEV (reference sequence). As DNA, the CDR3 is TGTGCCAGCAGTTTGACAGGCCCTTCCTACGAGCAGTACTTC. Protein sequence: CASSLTGPSYEQYF.

The CDR3 is CASSPGEYEQYF. The DNA of the CDR3 is TGTGCCAGCAGTCCAGGGGAATACGAGCAGTACTTC. The chain is built from TRBV6-5 and TRBJ2-7; D is possibly TRBD1 (6 bases). CDR3 length equals 12 residues. Germline-derived CDR1 and CDR2 are MNHEY and SVGAGI. V shed 5 bases and J shed 4 bases, with 9 bases lying between them.

The chain is built from TRBV4-1 and TRBJ1-5; D is perhaps TRBD1 (6 bases). The V and J ends lost 4 bases and 0 bases respectively, with 25 bases between them. Per the germline V gene, CDR1 is MGHRA and CDR2 is YSYEKL. The CDR3 runs 20 residues. The CDR3 is CASSPTRQASGVYSNQPQHF. The CDR3 DNA sequence: TGCGCCAGCAGCCCCACCCGACAGGCCTCGGGCGTGTATAGCAATCAGCCCCAGCATTTT.

The chain couples TRBV7-2 to TRBJ2-1; tentative D call: TRBD1 (5 bases). Germline V gene lookup returns CDR1 SGHTA and CDR2 FQGNSA. Trimming removed 5 bases at V and 2 bases at J, with 13 bases between. This CDR3 region has 15 residues. The DNA for the CDR3 is TGTGCCAGCAGCCCCCGCCAGGGTACCTACAATGAGCAGTTCTTC. Translated: CASSPRQGTYNEQFF. The full variable domain, rest sourced from reference TRBV7-2 and TRBJ2-1, is GAGVSQSPSNKVTEKGKDVELRCDPISGHTALYWYRQSLGQGLEFLIYFQGNSAPDKSGLPSDRFSAERTGGSVSTLTIQRTQQEDSAVYLCASSPRQGTYNEQFFGPGTRLTVL.

J is TRBJ2-5 and V is TRBV5-4; D is undetermined. V was trimmed by 3 bases and J by 4 bases, leaving 7 bases between them. CDR1 and CDR2 from the germline V gene are SGHNT and YYREEE (reference sequence). The CDR3 totals 12 residues. CDR3 nucleotide sequence: TGTGCCAGCAGCTGGGGTATAGAGACCCAGTACTTC. Translating gives CASSWGIETQYF.

This chain joins TRBV11-2 and TRBJ1-2, with 9 bases lining up with TRBD1. After removal of 1 base from V and 8 bases from J, the junction contained 2 bases not matched to a gene. CDR3 length: 13 amino acids. Germline loops: CDR1 SGHAT, CDR2 FQNNGV. The CDR3 sequence: CASSLGQGVGYTF. The CDR3 DNA is TGTGCCAGCAGCTTAGGACAGGGGGTAGGCTACACCTTC.

The rearrangement joins TRBV7-9 to TRBJ2-5; 7 nucleotides match TRBD1. Trimming cost V 5 bases and J 3 bases; bases outside gene matches: 6. Germline CDR1 SEHNR, CDR2 FQNEAQ (reference sequence). This CDR3 is built from 14 residues. This CDR3 is CASSPPQGEETQYF. The CDR3 DNA reads TGTGCCAGCAGCCCTCCCCAGGGGGAAGAGACCCAGTACTTC.

CDR3 protein: CASFPRTQETQYF. CDR3 bases: TGTGCCAGCTTTCCCAGGACCCAAGAGACCCAGTACTTC. This chain connects TRBV28 to TRBJ2-5; no firm D call. V lost 8 bases to trimming and J lost 1 base, with 11 bases between them. The length of the CDR3 is 13 residues. CDR1 is MDHEN and CDR2 is SYDVKM in the germline V gene. Using reference TRBV28 and TRBJ2-5 for the parts outside the CDR3, the full variable domain is DVKVTQSSRYLVKRTGEKVFLECVQDMDHENMFWYRQDPGLGLRLIYFSYDVKMKEKGDIPEGYSVSREKKERFSLILESASTNQTSMYLCASFPRTQETQYFGPGTRLLVL.

Relative to its sample, this clone is medium-sized (0.01 to 0.1%). Different DNA sequences within this sample yield the same CDR3. V gene TRBV7-3 combines with J gene TRBJ1-6; TRBD1 might be the D (5 bases). The CDR3 is made up of 15 amino acids. Germline assignment: CDR1 SGHTA and CDR2 FQGTGA. V shed 1 base and J shed 7 bases, with 11 bases lying between them. The CDR3 DNA sequence: TGTGCCAGCAGCTTAATGGGGGGGGGAAATTCACCCCTCCACTTT. This translates into CASSLMGGGNSPLHF.

This chain joins TRBV6-5 and TRBJ2-2; the match to TRBD1 covers 8 bases. Germline V gene sequence: CDR1 MNHEY, CDR2 SVGAGI. The trim removed 7 bases at V and 5 bases at J, leaving 6 bases unmatched. The CDR3 is 14 amino acids. CDR3 protein: CASNRQGATGELFF. The CDR3 DNA reads as TGTGCCAGCAACCGGCAGGGGGCGACCGGGGAGCTGTTTTTT.

This sequence joins TRBV11-2 and TRBJ2-7, with 9 bases matching TRBD1. Per the germline V gene, CDR1 is SGHAT and CDR2 is FQNNGV. This CDR3 is built from 15 residues. J was trimmed by 4 bases and V by 4 bases; bases with no gene match: 8. The DNA of the CDR3 is TGTGCCAGCAGCTCAGACAGGGGGATTTATTACGAGCAGTACTTC. Its translation is CASSSDRGIYYEQYF. The whole variable domain, filled in from reference TRBV11-2 and TRBJ2-7, reads EAGVAQSPRYKIIEKRQSVAFWCNPISGHATLYWYQQILGQGPKLLIQFQNNGVVDDSQLPKDRFSAERLKGVDSTLKIQPAKLEDSAVYLCASSSDRGIYYEQYFGPGTRLTVT.

The J gene is TRBJ2-3, the V gene TRBV6-6; 9 bases align to TRBD1. This CDR3 is 15 amino acids long. Germline values: CDR1 MNHNY, CDR2 SVGAGI (reference sequence). Trimming took 3 bases from V and 5 from J; bases not matched to a gene: 6. CDR3 DNA: TGTGCCAGCAGTTATAACAGGGGGCGCAAAGATACGCAGTATTTT. Translated, it gives CASSYNRGRKDTQYF.

The chain combines TRBV5-6 with TRBJ2-2; a possible D gene is TRBD1 (5 bases). The CDR3 runs 15 residues. Trimming took 2 bases from V and 5 from J, leaving 13 bases between them. In germline, CDR1 is SGHDT, CDR2 YYEEEE. For the CDR3, the DNA is TGTGCCAGCAGCTTAGGGGCAGGGCAGACCGGGGAGCTGTTTTTT. It specifies CASSLGAGQTGELFF.

The chain joins TRBV5-5 to TRBJ1-4; D is perhaps TRBD1 (6 bases). Germline CDR1 SGHKS, CDR2 YYEKEE (reference sequence). This CDR3 contains 14 residues. Trimming left V 7 bases short and J 5 bases short, with 15 bases between. The CDR3 coding sequence is TGTGCCAGCGAGGGGGTTGGCGCAAATGAAAAACTGTTTTTT. Amino acid sequence: CASEGVGANEKLFF.

This clone was recorded once. The chain employs TRBV27 and TRBJ2-2; no clear D. Germline CDR1 is MNHEY and CDR2 is SMNVEV (reference sequence). Trimming took off 6 bases at V and 5 bases at J, with 10 bases between the two ends. The length of the CDR3 is 13 residues. The CDR3 region is CASSIHTTGELFF. The CDR3 coding sequence is TGTGCCAGCAGCATTCATACTACCGGGGAGCTGTTTTTT.

The genes are TRBV9 and TRBJ2-7, with a weak D call TRBD2 (6 bases). The CDR3 loop spans 15 amino acids. CDR1 is SGDLS, CDR2 YYNGEE, per germline. V lost 0 bases and J 2 bases, leaving 12 bases between the germline ends. CDR3 residues: CASSVEEGSAYEQYF. The CDR3 DNA reads as TGTGCCAGCAGCGTAGAGGAGGGATCCGCCTACGAGCAGTACTTC.

The chain is built from TRBV4-2 and TRBJ1-3, with D tentatively TRBD1 (5 bases). Germline CDR1 and CDR2: LGHNA and YNFKEQ. The length of the CDR3 is 15 residues. V lost 0 bases and J 2 bases, leaving 8 bases between the germline ends. CDR3 DNA sequence: TGTGCCAGCAGCCAAGATGAAGGGGCTGGAAACACCATATATTTT. It is translated as CASSQDEGAGNTIYF.

This clone came up once. The V call is TRBV28, the J call TRBJ2-1; 7 bases align to TRBD2. There are 20 residues in the CDR3. Looked up from germline, CDR1 is MDHEN and CDR2 is SYDVKM. The junction had 24 bases not matched to a gene; V was cut back by 2 bases and J by 8 bases. The chain's CDR3 is CASSLPPVGRAGETIDEQFF. Written as DNA, the CDR3 is TGTGCCAGCAGTTTACCCCCCGTTGGGAGGGCGGGAGAAACGATCGATGAGCAGTTCTTC. Complete variable domain (other parts from reference TRBV28 and TRBJ2-1): DVKVTQSSRYLVKRTGEKVFLECVQDMDHENMFWYRQDPGLGLRLIYFSYDVKMKEKGDIPEGYSVSREKKERFSLILESASTNQTSMYLCASSLPPVGRAGETIDEQFFGPGTRLTVL.

The chain combines TRBV6-1 with TRBJ2-7; 8 nucleotides align to TRBD2. There are 12 residues in the CDR3. Trimming removed 7 bases from V and 8 bases from J; junction bases left unmatched: 7. Germline values: CDR1 MNHNS, CDR2 SASEGT. The CDR3 nucleotides are TGTGCCAGCACCAACGGGGGGGCACAGCAGTACTTC. Its protein is CASTNGGAQQYF.